Listed below are T cell receptor beta chains from one sample, sequenced in a study of control samples from healthy donors and cancer patients. Only in-frame clones appear in the TCRdb table, and some are missing; sequencing was by immunoSEQ multiplex PCR. The sample contains about 76,000 clones, 75% to 90% of which appear only once. Sample: PBMCs. The receptors shown here come from a woman aged 50 to 60 with colorectal cancer. CDR3s include the opening cysteine and the closing phenylalanine or tryptophan. A D gene is named only where the DNA matches it firmly. The size field is filled for only some rows; it gives once, few, many or a size class.

clone_size: few; v_call: TRBV28; d_call: -; j_call: TRBJ1-6; cdr3_aa: CASSPDNSPLHF; cdr3_nt: TGTGCCAGCAGTCCTGATAATTCACCCCTCCACTTT
clone_size: -; v_call: TRBV4-3; d_call: TRBD1; j_call: TRBJ2-5; cdr3_aa: CASSQHRGEKETQYF; cdr3_nt: TGCGCCAGCAGCCAACACAGGGGAGAAAAAGAGACCCAGTACTTC
clone_size: -; v_call: TRBV10-1; d_call: -; j_call: TRBJ2-5; cdr3_aa: CASSDPREETQYF; cdr3_nt: TGCGCCAGCAGTGACCCCAGGGAAGAGACCCAGTACTTC
clone_size: -; v_call: TRBV4-1; d_call: TRBD1; j_call: TRBJ2-4; cdr3_aa: CASSPDRGQNVVAKNIQYF; cdr3_nt: TGCGCCAGCAGCCCGGACAGGGGGCAAAATGTGGTGGCCAAAAACATTCAGTACTTC
clone_size: -; v_call: TRBV6-5; d_call: TRBD1; j_call: TRBJ1-2; cdr3_aa: CASSLGTVYSGDGYTF; cdr3_nt: TGTGCCAGCAGTTTGGGGACAGTCTATTCGGGTGATGGCTACACCTTC
clone_size: once; v_call: TRBV3-1/TRBV3-2; d_call: TRBD2; j_call: TRBJ2-2; cdr3_aa: CASSHPGTSGGGPNTGELFF; cdr3_nt: TGTGCCAGCAGCCACCCCGGGACTAGCGGGGGGGGACCGAACACCGGGGAGCTGTTTTTT
clone_size: -; v_call: TRBV12-3/TRBV12-4; d_call: -; j_call: TRBJ1-1; cdr3_aa: CASSFPQNTEAFF; cdr3_nt: TGTGCCAGCAGTTTTCCCCAGAACACTGAAGCTTTCTTT
clone_size: -; v_call: TRBV3-1/TRBV3-2; d_call: -; j_call: TRBJ2-3; cdr3_aa: CASGRSSTQYF; cdr3_nt: TGTGCCAGCGGACGCTCCTCAACGCAGTATTTT
clone_size: -; v_call: TRBV28; d_call: -; j_call: TRBJ1-5; cdr3_aa: CASSRVRGPQHF; cdr3_nt: TGTGCCAGCAGTCGGGTCCGGGGTCCCCAGCATTTT
clone_size: -; v_call: TRBV4-3; d_call: -; j_call: TRBJ1-1; cdr3_aa: CASSPGPRRTEAFF; cdr3_nt: TGCGCCAGCAGCCCCGGGCCTCGTCGTACTGAAGCTTTCTTT